These T cell receptor beta chains were read from a single sample in a study of control samples from healthy donors and cancer patients. The method was immunoSEQ multiplex PCR; TCRdb's version includes in-frame clones alone and lacks a portion of them. The sample has over 150,000 clones, 96% seen once; the top ten hold 1%. The sequencing input was blood. All receptors derive from a woman aged 25 to 45 in good health. Both conserved end residues are part of each CDR3. Each record gives: clone size, J gene, V gene, D gene, CDR3 DNA, CDR3 protein. The D gene is left open where the match is weak. Rows may omit the clone size; those that give it use once, few, many or a size class.

clone_size: few
j_call: TRBJ2-7
v_call: TRBV4-2
d_call: TRBD1
cdr3_nt: TGTGCCAGCAGCCAAGAGCCGGGACAGGGCTCCTACGAGCAGTACTTC
cdr3_aa: CASSQEPGQGSYEQYF

clone_size: -
j_call: TRBJ1-1
v_call: TRBV10-2
d_call: -
cdr3_nt: TGCGCCAGTTGGGGCGGCACTGAAGCTTTCTTT
cdr3_aa: CASWGGTEAFF

clone_size: -
j_call: TRBJ2-2
v_call: TRBV2
d_call: -
cdr3_nt: TGTGCTAGCAGGTGGGCAGAGACCGGGGAGCTGTTTTTT
cdr3_aa: CASRWAETGELFF

clone_size: -
j_call: TRBJ1-3
v_call: TRBV4-1
d_call: TRBD1
cdr3_nt: TGCGCCAGCAGCCAAGGGACAGGCCTACTATTCTCTGGAAACACCATATATTTT
cdr3_aa: CASSQGTGLLFSGNTIYF

clone_size: -
j_call: TRBJ1-4
v_call: TRBV28
d_call: -
cdr3_nt: TGTGCCAGCAGGGGGGCCCGGCTTGAAAAACTGTTTTTT
cdr3_aa: CASRGARLEKLFF

clone_size: -
j_call: TRBJ1-1
v_call: TRBV27
d_call: -
cdr3_nt: TGTGCCAGCAGTTTCCTAGGTAGTAGGAACACTGAAGCTTTCTTT
cdr3_aa: CASSFLGSRNTEAFF

clone_size: -
j_call: TRBJ1-1
v_call: TRBV4-1
d_call: -
cdr3_nt: TGCGCCAGCAGCCAAGATGTCAGGCGGCAGATGAACACTGAAGCTTTCTTT
cdr3_aa: CASSQDVRRQMNTEAFF

clone_size: -
j_call: TRBJ1-6
v_call: TRBV6-5
d_call: TRBD1
cdr3_nt: TGTGCCAGCAGTTACGGGGACAGGGGGTATTCACCCCTCCACTTT
cdr3_aa: CASSYGDRGYSPLHF

clone_size: -
j_call: TRBJ2-5
v_call: TRBV2
d_call: TRBD2
cdr3_nt: TGTGCCAGCAGTGACCTAGCGGGTTCTCAAGAGACCCAGTACTTC
cdr3_aa: CASSDLAGSQETQYF

clone_size: -
j_call: TRBJ2-7
v_call: TRBV3-1/TRBV3-2
d_call: -
cdr3_nt: TGTGCCAGCAGCCAGGGGTCTTACGAGCAGTACTTC
cdr3_aa: CASSQGSYEQYF

clone_size: -
j_call: TRBJ1-5
v_call: TRBV4-1
d_call: TRBD1
cdr3_nt: TGCGCCAGCAGCCAGCTACAGGGGGATAGCAATCAGCCCCAGCATTTT
cdr3_aa: CASSQLQGDSNQPQHF

clone_size: -
j_call: TRBJ1-5
v_call: TRBV28
d_call: TRBD1
cdr3_nt: TGTGCCAGCAAACCCGGGACAGGGGTACATCAGCCCCAGCATTTT
cdr3_aa: CASKPGTGVHQPQHF

clone_size: -
j_call: TRBJ2-3
v_call: TRBV5-4
d_call: -
cdr3_nt: TGTGCCAGCAGCTTGGAGGGCAAAAGCACAGATACGCAGTATTTT
cdr3_aa: CASSLEGKSTDTQYF

clone_size: -
j_call: TRBJ2-5
v_call: TRBV7-6
d_call: TRBD2
cdr3_nt: TGTGCCAGCAGCTTAGTTGGCGGGGGGGTGGAGACCCAGTACTTC
cdr3_aa: CASSLVGGGVETQYF

clone_size: once
j_call: TRBJ1-2
v_call: TRBV28
d_call: TRBD1
cdr3_nt: TGTGCCAGCAGTTTAGGAGGACAGGGTCCGTATGGCTACACCTTC
cdr3_aa: CASSLGGQGPYGYTF

clone_size: once
j_call: TRBJ2-2
v_call: TRBV7-9
d_call: TRBD1
cdr3_nt: TGTGCCAGCAGCAGGAGGAGGACTTTGGACAGGGGAGGGGAGCTGTTTTTT
cdr3_aa: CASSRRRTLDRGGELFF

clone_size: -
j_call: TRBJ1-2
v_call: TRBV15
d_call: -
cdr3_nt: TGTGCCACCAGCAGACAACGCCGAGGACAGTCGAATGGCTACACCTTC
cdr3_aa: CATSRQRRGQSNGYTF

clone_size: -
j_call: TRBJ1-1
v_call: TRBV10-1
d_call: -
cdr3_nt: TGCGCCAGCAGTGAGTCTTACGGAGGGACTGAAGCTTTCTTT
cdr3_aa: CASSESYGGTEAFF

clone_size: -
j_call: TRBJ1-2
v_call: TRBV10-3
d_call: TRBD1
cdr3_nt: TGTGCCATCAGTGAACCCGACAGGGGGCACAACTATGGCTACACCTTC
cdr3_aa: CAISEPDRGHNYGYTF

clone_size: -
j_call: TRBJ2-4
v_call: TRBV18
d_call: -
cdr3_nt: TGTGCCAGCTCACCCCTTGGCCGGGGCGCCAAAAACATTCAGTACTTC
cdr3_aa: CASSPLGRGAKNIQYF

clone_size: -
j_call: TRBJ2-1
v_call: TRBV6-2/TRBV6-3
d_call: TRBD2
cdr3_nt: TGTGCCAGCAGTTACTCGACTAGCGGGGGGGACAATGAGCAGTTCTTC
cdr3_aa: CASSYSTSGGDNEQFF

clone_size: -
j_call: TRBJ1-1
v_call: TRBV3-1/TRBV3-2
d_call: -
cdr3_nt: TGTGCCAGCAGCCCCTTCCCGAACACTGAAGCTTTCTTT
cdr3_aa: CASSPFPNTEAFF

clone_size: -
j_call: TRBJ1-3
v_call: TRBV3-1/TRBV3-2
d_call: -
cdr3_nt: TGTGCCAGCAGCCAAGGGTTTGACAGGCCCACTGGCACCATATATTTT
cdr3_aa: CASSQGFDRPTGTIYF

clone_size: -
j_call: TRBJ1-6
v_call: TRBV27
d_call: -
cdr3_nt: TGTGCCAGCAGGAGCCGGGACTCCGGTTCACCCCTCCACTTT
cdr3_aa: CASRSRDSGSPLHF

clone_size: once
j_call: TRBJ1-2
v_call: TRBV10-3
d_call: -
cdr3_nt: TGTGCCATCAGCCCCCGGGTGAACTATGGCTACACCTTC
cdr3_aa: CAISPRVNYGYTF

clone_size: -
j_call: TRBJ2-7
v_call: TRBV7-8
d_call: TRBD2
cdr3_nt: TGTGCCAGCAGCCTGGCCCTAGCGGGCTCCTACGAGCAGTACTTC
cdr3_aa: CASSLALAGSYEQYF

clone_size: -
j_call: TRBJ1-4
v_call: TRBV4-1
d_call: TRBD1
cdr3_nt: TGCGCCAGCAGCCCCAAGGATCAGGGGGCAACTAATGAAAAACTGTTTTTT
cdr3_aa: CASSPKDQGATNEKLFF

clone_size: -
j_call: TRBJ2-7
v_call: TRBV5-1
d_call: -
cdr3_nt: TGCGCCAGCAGCCTCCGGGATTTACCCTACGAGCAGTACTTC
cdr3_aa: CASSLRDLPYEQYF

clone_size: -
j_call: TRBJ2-5
v_call: TRBV5-1
d_call: -
cdr3_nt: TGCGCCAGCAGCTCGGGACCGCAGGGGGGAACTGAGACCCAGTACTTC
cdr3_aa: CASSSGPQGGTETQYF

clone_size: -
j_call: TRBJ1-6
v_call: TRBV14
d_call: TRBD1
cdr3_nt: TGTGCCAGCAGCCAAGATCAGGGGGCTGGGTCACCCCTCCACTTT
cdr3_aa: CASSQDQGAGSPLHF

clone_size: -
j_call: TRBJ1-5
v_call: TRBV6-4
d_call: -
cdr3_nt: TGTGCCAGCAGTGATAGGGGAGACAGGAATCATCCCCAGCATTTT
cdr3_aa: CASSDRGDRNHPQHF

clone_size: -
j_call: TRBJ1-1
v_call: TRBV2
d_call: -
cdr3_nt: TGTGCCAGCAGGATTAACACTGAAGCTTTCTTT
cdr3_aa: CASRINTEAFF

clone_size: -
j_call: TRBJ1-1
v_call: TRBV6-1
d_call: -
cdr3_nt: TGTGCCAGCAGTGAAATAACTGAAGCTTTCTTT
cdr3_aa: CASSEITEAFF

clone_size: -
j_call: TRBJ1-1
v_call: TRBV27
d_call: -
cdr3_nt: TGTGCCAGCAGTCGAGTAGGCCTTCCAAATGAAGCTTTCTTT
cdr3_aa: CASSRVGLPNEAFF

clone_size: once
j_call: TRBJ2-7
v_call: TRBV6-6
d_call: TRBD1
cdr3_nt: TGTGCCAGCACTCAGACAGGGACCTACGAGCAGTACTTC
cdr3_aa: CASTQTGTYEQYF

clone_size: once
j_call: TRBJ2-2
v_call: TRBV29-1
d_call: -
cdr3_nt: TGCAGCGTTGTGGGGACATTGAACACCGGGGAGCTGTTTTTT
cdr3_aa: CSVVGTLNTGELFF

clone_size: -
j_call: TRBJ2-6
v_call: TRBV6-4
d_call: -
cdr3_nt: TGTGCCAGCAGCGGGACTTCTGGGGCCAACGTCCTGACTTTC
cdr3_aa: CASSGTSGANVLTF

clone_size: -
j_call: TRBJ1-5
v_call: TRBV28
d_call: -
cdr3_nt: TGTGCCAGCAGCTTCTATGGACAGTTCAGACAGCCCCAGCATTTT
cdr3_aa: CASSFYGQFRQPQHF

clone_size: -
j_call: TRBJ1-1
v_call: TRBV6-5
d_call: -
cdr3_nt: TGTGCCAGCAGTTACTCCCCGGGAAATTTCGGCACTGAAGCTTTCTTT
cdr3_aa: CASSYSPGNFGTEAFF

clone_size: -
j_call: TRBJ1-2
v_call: TRBV3-1/TRBV3-2
d_call: TRBD1
cdr3_nt: TGTGCCAGCAGCCCCAGGACAGGGGAGAATGGCTACACCTTC
cdr3_aa: CASSPRTGENGYTF

clone_size: -
j_call: TRBJ1-5
v_call: TRBV2
d_call: -
cdr3_nt: TGTGCCAGCAGTTTCCGTGAGGTTCAGCCCCAGCATTTT
cdr3_aa: CASSFREVQPQHF

clone_size: -
j_call: TRBJ2-6
v_call: TRBV7-2
d_call: TRBD2
cdr3_nt: TGTGCCAGCAGCTTAGCGGGAGGGCGACCTGGGGCCAACGTCCTGACTTTC
cdr3_aa: CASSLAGGRPGANVLTF

clone_size: -
j_call: TRBJ1-2
v_call: TRBV20-1
d_call: -
cdr3_nt: TGCAGTGCTAGACGAGACAAGTTTATCTTC
cdr3_aa: CSARRDKFIF

clone_size: -
j_call: TRBJ2-7
v_call: TRBV5-1
d_call: -
cdr3_nt: TGCGCCAGCAGCTCGAGAATCGGCGAGCAGTACTTC
cdr3_aa: CASSSRIGEQYF

clone_size: -
j_call: TRBJ2-5
v_call: TRBV5-1
d_call: -
cdr3_nt: TGCGCCAGCAGCTTGGGTTGGGCTTCCTGGGAGGAGACCCAGTACTTC
cdr3_aa: CASSLGWASWEETQYF

clone_size: -
j_call: TRBJ2-1
v_call: TRBV30
d_call: -
cdr3_nt: TGTGCCTGGAGTGCCCTCCGGGCCAATGAGCAGTTCTTC
cdr3_aa: CAWSALRANEQFF

clone_size: -
j_call: TRBJ1-2
v_call: TRBV5-1
d_call: -
cdr3_nt: TGCGCCAGCAGCTCCACAGGGACCCCTTATGGCTACACCTTC
cdr3_aa: CASSSTGTPYGYTF

clone_size: once
j_call: TRBJ2-3
v_call: TRBV18
d_call: TRBD1
cdr3_nt: TGTGCCAGCTCACCACGGGCAGGGGGAGATACGCAGTATTTT
cdr3_aa: CASSPRAGGDTQYF

clone_size: -
j_call: TRBJ2-4
v_call: TRBV6-4
d_call: -
cdr3_nt: TGTGCCAGCAGTGACTCCGAGGGTCTAGCCAAAAACATTCAGTACTTC
cdr3_aa: CASSDSEGLAKNIQYF

clone_size: once
j_call: TRBJ1-1
v_call: TRBV2
d_call: -
cdr3_nt: TGTGCCAGCAGCGAGGGACTGAACACTGAAGCTTTCTTT
cdr3_aa: CASSEGLNTEAFF

clone_size: -
j_call: TRBJ1-1
v_call: TRBV19
d_call: -
cdr3_nt: TGTGCCAGTAGTATAGAGAACACTGAAGCTTTCTTT
cdr3_aa: CASSIENTEAFF

clone_size: -
j_call: TRBJ2-1
v_call: TRBV11-3
d_call: TRBD2
cdr3_nt: TGTGCCAGCAGCTTGGGACTAGCGGGAGGGTCCTACAATGAGCAGTTCTTC
cdr3_aa: CASSLGLAGGSYNEQFF

clone_size: once
j_call: TRBJ2-5
v_call: TRBV10-3
d_call: -
cdr3_nt: TGTGCCATCAGTGAGTGGGAAACGGACCATCAATGGGAGACCCAGTACTTC
cdr3_aa: CAISEWETDHQWETQYF

clone_size: -
j_call: TRBJ2-7
v_call: TRBV5-5
d_call: TRBD1
cdr3_nt: TGTGCCAGCAGCTCGGGGACAGGCTACGAGCAGTACTTC
cdr3_aa: CASSSGTGYEQYF

clone_size: -
j_call: TRBJ1-2
v_call: TRBV28
d_call: -
cdr3_nt: TGTGCCAGCAGTTCCCAAGGGAGGGGCTGGGGCTACACCTTC
cdr3_aa: CASSSQGRGWGYTF